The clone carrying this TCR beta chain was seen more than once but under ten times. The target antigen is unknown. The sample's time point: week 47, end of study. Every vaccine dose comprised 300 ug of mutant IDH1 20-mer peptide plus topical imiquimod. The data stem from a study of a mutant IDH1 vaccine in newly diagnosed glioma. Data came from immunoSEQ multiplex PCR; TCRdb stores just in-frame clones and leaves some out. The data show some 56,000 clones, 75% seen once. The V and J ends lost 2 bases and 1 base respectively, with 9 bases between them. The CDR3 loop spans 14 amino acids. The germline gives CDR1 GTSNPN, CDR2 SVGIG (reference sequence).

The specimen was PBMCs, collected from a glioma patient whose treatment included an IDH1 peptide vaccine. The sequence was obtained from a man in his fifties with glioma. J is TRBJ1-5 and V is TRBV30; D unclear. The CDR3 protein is CAWSRPGSNQPQHF. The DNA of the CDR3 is TGTGCCTGGAGTCGACCGGGGAGCAATCAGCCCCAGCATTTT.